Following are 26 T cell receptor beta chains from one sample sequenced in a study of T cell responses to AZD1222 COVID-19 vaccine. Some clones are missing from TCRdb's copy, which holds only in-frame ones; the method was immunoSEQ multiplex PCR. The repertoire holds 120,000 or so clones, with about 92% as singletons. The sequencing used peripheral blood, collected on day 0 of AZD1222 vaccination. Receptor source: an adult in good health.

In nucleotides, the CDR3 is TGCAGCGTTGAAGGGACAAACCGAAATGAGCAGTTCTTC. Translating gives CSVEGTNRNEQFF. The chain carries TRBV29-1 and TRBJ2-1, with a possible D match to TRBD1 (5 bases). CDR3 length: 13 amino acids. Germline-derived CDR1 and CDR2 are SQVTM and ANQGSEA. The V gene lost 1 base and the J gene lost 7 bases, with 11 bases spanning the gap.

The rearrangement joins TRBV18 to TRBJ2-7; 9 bases are a match to TRBD1. Germline CDR1 and CDR2: KGHSH and LQKENI. J was trimmed by 0 bases and V by 4 bases; bases with no gene match: 1. This CDR3 is built from 14 residues. CDR3 in amino acids: CASSRDRDSYEQYF. Written as DNA, the CDR3 is TGTGCCAGCTCACGGGACAGGGACTCCTACGAGCAGTACTTC. The full variable domain, with the rest looked up from reference TRBV18 and TRBJ2-7, is NAGVMQNPRHLVRRRGQEARLRCSPMKGHSHVYWYRQLPEEGLKFMVYLQKENIIDESGMPKERFSAEFPKEGPSILRIQQVVRGDSAAYFCASSRDRDSYEQYFGPGTRLTVT.

This clone was detected once. The CDR3 sequence is CASSLWVATGNEKLFF. The CDR3 DNA sequence: TGTGCCAGCAGTTTATGGGTGGCGACGGGTAATGAAAAACTGTTTTTT. The chain couples TRBV28 to TRBJ1-4, with unresolved D. Germline CDR1 and CDR2: MDHEN and SYDVKM. V was trimmed by 0 bases and J by 4 bases, leaving 12 bases between them. The CDR3 loop spans 16 amino acids. The full variable domain, its missing parts supplied by reference TRBV28 and TRBJ1-4, is DVKVTQSSRYLVKRTGEKVFLECVQDMDHENMFWYRQDPGLGLRLIYFSYDVKMKEKGDIPEGYSVSREKKERFSLILESASTNQTSMYLCASSLWVATGNEKLFFGSGTQLSVL.

The chain employs TRBV5-1 and TRBJ2-7; D may be TRBD1 (6 bases). The germline CDR1 and CDR2 sequences are SGHRS and YFSETQ. The CDR3 is 15 residues long. The germline V and J ends were trimmed by 0 bases and 2 bases, with 12 bases remaining between them. The CDR3 spells CASSLGPTGPYEQYF. The CDR3 DNA sequence: TGCGCCAGCAGCTTGGGGCCCACAGGGCCCTACGAGCAGTACTTC.

V gene TRBV5-1 combines with J gene TRBJ2-1; D might be TRBD1 (5 bases). Germline CDR1 and CDR2: SGHRS and YFSETQ. The CDR3 length is 15 residues. Trimming stripped 0 bases from V and 5 bases from J, with 12 bases between. CDR3: CASSLGERGHNEQFF. In DNA, the CDR3 is TGCGCCAGCAGCTTGGGGGAAAGGGGCCACAATGAGCAGTTCTTC.

V and J are TRBV16 and TRBJ2-7; 7 bases map to TRBD2. CDR3 size: 15 residues. Germline CDR1 and CDR2: KGHSY and FQNENV. The ends lost 4 bases at V and 0 bases at J; junction bases unmatched: 6. CDR3: CASSPPGGGSYEQYF. CDR3 coding DNA: TGTGCCAGCAGCCCCCCGGGAGGCGGCTCCTACGAGCAGTACTTC.

The chain employs TRBV11-1 and TRBJ1-1; D call uncertain. The CDR3 is 14 residues long. V dropped 1 base and J dropped 6 bases, with 12 bases sitting between them. Germline V gene data show CDR1 as SGHAT and CDR2 as FQDESV (reference sequence). For the CDR3, the DNA is TGTGCCAGCAGCTTAGAACCCGGGAGGCCTGAAGCTTTCTTT. This encodes CASSLEPGRPEAFF.

The chain uses TRBV3-1 (or the pseudogene TRBV3-2) and TRBJ1-1, with a weak D call TRBD1 (5 bases). CDR3 length: 14 amino acids. From germline, CDR1 is LGHDT and CDR2 YNNKEL (reference sequence). Trimming removed 4 bases at V and 3 bases at J, with 12 bases between. The CDR3 here is CASSLQEGHTEAFF. CDR3 DNA: TGTGCCAGCAGCCTACAAGAGGGGCACACTGAAGCTTTCTTT.

The chain recombines TRBV18 with TRBJ1-5; a weak D match, TRBD1 (6 bases). In germline, CDR1 is KGHSH, CDR2 LQKENI. Trimming removed 0 bases at V and 6 bases at J, with 12 bases between. The CDR3 runs to 15 residues. The DNA for the CDR3 is TGTGCCAGCTCACCACCCGGCGGGGGCAGTCAGCCCCAGCATTTT. Its protein product is CASSPPGGGSQPQHF.

The chain combines TRBV10-3 with TRBJ2-2; 9 bases line up with TRBD2. Germline values: CDR1 ENHRY, CDR2 SYGVKD. V lost 5 bases, J lost 0 bases, and 1 base stayed unmatched. This CDR3 has 15 amino acids. In nucleotides, the CDR3 is TGTGCCATCAGTTTAGCGGGAGCGAACACCGGGGAGCTGTTTTTT. Translating it yields CAISLAGANTGELFF.

The chain has TRBV5-6 and TRBJ2-7; D possibly corresponds to TRBD1 (6 bases). Trimming shortened V by 4 bases and J by 3 bases, and 14 bases separated the two germline ends. The CDR3 sequence is 14 residues long. Germline CDR1 is SGHDT and CDR2 is YYEEEE. The CDR3 sequence is CASSSTGFDYEQYF. As DNA, the CDR3 is TGTGCCAGCAGCAGTACAGGGTTCGACTACGAGCAGTACTTC.

J is TRBJ2-4 and V is TRBV5-4; D remains unclear. CDR3 length equals 14 residues. The V end was cut by 3 bases, the J end by 0 bases, with 7 bases between. Per the germline V gene, CDR1 is SGHNT and CDR2 is YYREEE (reference sequence). The CDR3 coding sequence is TGTGCCAGCAGCTCGGTAACAGCCAAAAACATTCAGTACTTC. Translation gives CASSSVTAKNIQYF.

This clone was recorded only once. J is TRBJ2-1 and V is TRBV6-2 or TRBV6-3; 10 bases are shared with TRBD2. The junction had 12 bases not matched to a gene; V was cut back by 2 bases and J by 5 bases. The CDR3 contains 18 residues. Germline V gene data show CDR1 as MNHEY and CDR2 as SVGEGT. The CDR3 DNA reads TGTGCCAGCAGTTACCAATTACTAGCGGGATATTATAACAATGAGCAGTTCTTC. Translating gives CASSYQLLAGYYNNEQFF.

The genes are TRBV7-9 and TRBJ2-1, with D tentatively TRBD2 (6 bases). CDR1 and CDR2 from the germline V gene are SEHNR and FQNEAQ (reference sequence). The length of the CDR3 is 13 residues. Trimming left V 5 bases short and J 8 bases short, with 13 bases between. This CDR3 reads CASSRGNTHEQFF. The CDR3 DNA follows: TGTGCCAGCAGCCGGGGGAACACCCATGAGCAGTTCTTC.

The rearrangement links TRBV10-3 to TRBJ2-1; the match to TRBD1 covers 9 bases. The junction had 5 bases not matched to a gene; V was cut back by 3 bases and J by 8 bases. CDR3 length: 14 amino acids. CDR1 ENHRY and CDR2 SYGVKD come from the germline V gene. The CDR3 sequence is CAISDSTGGDEQFF. The CDR3 DNA reads as TGTGCCATCAGTGACTCGACAGGGGGGGATGAGCAGTTCTTC.

This clone showed up just once. The chain recombines TRBV9 with TRBJ2-1; 11 bases line up with TRBD2. The germline gives CDR1 SGDLS, CDR2 YYNGEE. The V gene end was trimmed by 0 bases and the J gene end by 11 bases; junction bases not matched to a gene: 10. The CDR3 spans 16 residues. The CDR3 nucleotides are TGTGCCAGCAGCGTAGCTTCGGGACTAGCGGTACCGAAGCAGTTCTTC. Translated: CASSVASGLAVPKQFF.

The chain couples TRBV29-1 to TRBJ1-5, with D possibly being TRBD1 (5 bases). The CDR3 spans 12 residues. Germline V gene lookup returns CDR1 SQVTM and CDR2 ANQGSEA. CDR3 coding DNA: TGCGGTGGAGGGGAGCCCAATCAGCCCCAGCATTTT. Protein product: CGGGEPNQPQHF.

The chain uses TRBV28 and TRBJ1-1; 7 bases agree with TRBD1. The CDR3 extends over 15 amino acids. Losses at the gene ends were 4 bases for V and 3 bases for J; bases not matched to a gene: 8. Germline V gene data show CDR1 as MDHEN and CDR2 as SYDVKM. CDR3 sequence: CASSSLQGGYTEAFF. The CDR3 nucleotides read TGTGCCAGCAGTTCTCTTCAAGGGGGCTACACTGAAGCTTTCTTT.

The rearrangement joins TRBV19 to TRBJ1-3; 8 nucleotides agree with TRBD1. The V gene's germline CDR1 is LNHDA and CDR2 SQIVND (reference sequence). The trim removed 2 bases at V and 2 bases at J, leaving 5 bases unmatched. The CDR3 sequence is 16 residues long. This CDR3 reads CASSISTGGPGNTIYF. Here the CDR3 DNA reads TGTGCCAGTAGTATATCAACAGGGGGACCTGGAAACACCATATATTTT.

This rearrangement joins TRBV7-3 to TRBJ2-1; no clear D. CDR1 and CDR2 (germline): SGHTA, FQGTGA. V lost 6 bases, J lost 4 bases, and 10 bases lay in between. This CDR3 comprises 13 residues. The CDR3 is CASRQNSYNEQFF. The CDR3 coding sequence is TGTGCCAGCAGACAGAACAGTTACAATGAGCAGTTCTTC. Based on the CDR3 plus reference TRBV7-3 and TRBJ2-1, the full variable domain is GAGVSQTPSNKVTEKGKYVELRCDPISGHTALYWYRQSLGQGPEFLIYFQGTGAADDSGLPNDRFFAVRPEGSVSTLKIQRTERGDSAVYLCASRQNSYNEQFFGPGTRLTVL.

The chain uses TRBV7-8 and TRBJ1-1; 7 positions agree with TRBD1. Germline trimming cut 7 bases from V and 8 bases from J; bases unmatched to any gene: 13. From germline, CDR1 is SGHVS and CDR2 FQNEAQ. This CDR3 contains 14 residues. The CDR3 coding sequence is TGTGCCAGCAACCGGGACAGATCTCTTGGAGAAGCTTTCTTT. Translating it yields CASNRDRSLGEAFF.

V is TRBV5-6 and J is TRBJ1-1; D is unclear. Germline-derived CDR1 and CDR2 are SGHDT and YYEEEE. This CDR3 is built from 16 residues. V was shortened by 1 base and J by 0 bases, with 13 bases between the two germline ends. The CDR3 region has the DNA TGTGCCAGCAGCTTGTTAGGTATCGGCATGAACACTGAAGCTTTCTTT. This encodes CASSLLGIGMNTEAFF.

This chain links TRBV2 with TRBJ1-2; D remains ambiguous. Germline V CDR1 and CDR2: SNHLY, FYNNEI. Trimming shortened V by 8 bases and J by 4 bases, and 14 bases separated the two germline ends. This CDR3 is built from 13 residues. This CDR3 reads CASGETSGYGYTF. CDR3 sequence (DNA): TGTGCCAGCGGGGAAACAAGTGGCTATGGCTACACCTTC.

The genes are TRBV24-1 and TRBJ2-7; D is perhaps TRBD1 (5 bases). The CDR3 is 12 amino acids. Germline-derived CDR1 and CDR2 are KGHDR and SFDVKD. V was clipped by 5 bases and J by 6 bases, with 10 bases between them. As DNA, the CDR3 is TGTGCCACCAGTGGTGACAGTTCCGAGCAGTACTTC. Residues: CATSGDSSEQYF.

The chain joins TRBV7-9 to TRBJ2-1; 16 nucleotides agree with TRBD2. The CDR3 has 18 residues. Germline CDR1 SEHNR, CDR2 FQNEAQ (reference sequence). V dropped 4 bases and J dropped 2; count of bases not matched to a gene: 5. The CDR3, as DNA: TGTGCCAGCAGCTCGGGACTAGCGGGAGGGCCCCCCTACAATGAGCAGTTCTTC. Its protein is CASSSGLAGGPPYNEQFF.

The gene calls are TRBV13 and TRBJ2-5, with unresolved D. This CDR3 is 13 amino acids long. Trimming pared 4 bases from V and 3 bases from J, leaving 9 bases between. CDR1 is PRHDT, CDR2 FYEKMQ, per germline (reference sequence). The CDR3 here is CASSSHIEETQYF. CDR3 sequence (DNA): TGTGCCAGCAGCTCTCACATAGAAGAGACCCAGTACTTC.